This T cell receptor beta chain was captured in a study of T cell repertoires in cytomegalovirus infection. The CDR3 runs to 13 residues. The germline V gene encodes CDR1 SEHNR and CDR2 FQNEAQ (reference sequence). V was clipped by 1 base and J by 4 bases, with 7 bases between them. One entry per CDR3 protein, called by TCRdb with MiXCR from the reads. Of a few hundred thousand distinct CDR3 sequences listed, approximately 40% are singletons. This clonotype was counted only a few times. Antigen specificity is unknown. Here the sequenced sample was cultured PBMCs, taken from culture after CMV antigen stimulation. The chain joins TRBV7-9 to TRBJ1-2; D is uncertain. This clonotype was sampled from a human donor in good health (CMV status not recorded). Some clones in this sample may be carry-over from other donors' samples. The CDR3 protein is CASSLEVFYGYTF. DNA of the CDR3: TGTGCCAGCAGCTTAGAGGTCTTCTATGGCTACACCTTC.